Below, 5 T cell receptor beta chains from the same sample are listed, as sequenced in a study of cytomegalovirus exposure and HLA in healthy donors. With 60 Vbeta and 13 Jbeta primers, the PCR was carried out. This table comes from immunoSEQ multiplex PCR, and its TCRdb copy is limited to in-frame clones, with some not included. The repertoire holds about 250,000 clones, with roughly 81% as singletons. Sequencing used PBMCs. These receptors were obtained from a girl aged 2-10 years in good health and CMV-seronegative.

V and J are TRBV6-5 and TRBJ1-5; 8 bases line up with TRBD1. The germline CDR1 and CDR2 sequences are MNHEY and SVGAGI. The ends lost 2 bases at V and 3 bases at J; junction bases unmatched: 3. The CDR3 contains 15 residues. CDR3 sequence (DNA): TGTGCCAGCAGTTACGGCAGGGGGCCCAATCAGCCCCAGCATTTT. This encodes CASSYGRGPNQPQHF.

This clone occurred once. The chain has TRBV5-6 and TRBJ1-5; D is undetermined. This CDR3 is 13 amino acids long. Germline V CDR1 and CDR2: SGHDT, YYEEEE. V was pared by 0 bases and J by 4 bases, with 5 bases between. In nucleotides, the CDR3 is TGTGCCAGCAGCTTGGCCCCTAATCAGCCCCAGCATTTT. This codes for CASSLAPNQPQHF.

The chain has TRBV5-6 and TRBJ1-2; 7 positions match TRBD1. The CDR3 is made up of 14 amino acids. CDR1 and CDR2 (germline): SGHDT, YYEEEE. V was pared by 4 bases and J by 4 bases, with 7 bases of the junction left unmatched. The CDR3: CASSLSGQIYGYTF. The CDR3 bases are TGTGCCAGCAGCCTCTCGGGACAGATCTATGGCTACACCTTC.

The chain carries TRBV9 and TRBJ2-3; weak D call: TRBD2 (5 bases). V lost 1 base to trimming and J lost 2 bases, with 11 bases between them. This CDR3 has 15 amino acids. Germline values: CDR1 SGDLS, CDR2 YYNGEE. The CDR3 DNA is TGTGCCAGCAGCGTACGTATCGGGGACACAGATACGCAGTATTTT. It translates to CASSVRIGDTDTQYF.

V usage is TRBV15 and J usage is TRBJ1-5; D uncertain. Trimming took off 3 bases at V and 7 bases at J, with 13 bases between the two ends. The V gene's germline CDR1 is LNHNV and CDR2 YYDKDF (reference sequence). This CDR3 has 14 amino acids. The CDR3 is CATSSMRVEQPQHF. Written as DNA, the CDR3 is TGTGCCACCAGCAGCATGAGGGTTGAGCAGCCCCAGCATTTT.